One and the same sample provided the 23 T cell receptor beta chains below, sequenced in a study of cytomegalovirus exposure and HLA in healthy donors. This PCR relied on a set of 60 Vbeta primers and 13 Jbeta primers. Measured with immunoSEQ multiplex PCR; TCRdb has only the in-frame clones, and not every one. The sample consists of about 210,000 clones, 80% to 90% of them appearing once. The source material was PBMCs. The origin of the receptors is a young man in good health and CMV-seronegative.

This clone was detected only once. The genes are TRBV27 and TRBJ2-1; 8 positions match TRBD2. J gave up 10 bases and V 3 bases, and 11 bases lay outside the gene matches. Germline lookup yields CDR1 MNHEY and CDR2 SMNVEV (reference sequence). This CDR3 contains 15 residues. Here the CDR3 DNA reads TGTGCCAGCAGTTTGGGGTGGGGACTAGAGAACGAGCAGTTCTTC. It translates to CASSLGWGLENEQFF.

V gene TRBV7-2 combines with J gene TRBJ1-3; D gene uncertain. The CDR3 is 17 residues long. Germline lookup yields CDR1 SGHTA and CDR2 FQGNSA. Trimming pared 4 bases from V and 1 base from J, leaving 17 bases between. For the CDR3, the DNA is TGTGCCAGCAGCTCTAATCGGCCGGGGATTTCTGGAAACACCATATATTTT. Amino acid sequence: CASSSNRPGISGNTIYF.

This chain links TRBV4-1 with TRBJ2-3, with D possibly being TRBD2 (6 bases). Germline V lookup: CDR1 MGHRA, CDR2 YSYEKL. The CDR3 spans 15 residues. The V end lost 0 bases, the J end lost 1 base, and 8 bases lay between the germline ends. The CDR3 sequence is CASSQEGGRTDTQYF. The DNA of the CDR3 is TGCGCCAGCAGCCAAGAGGGGGGTCGCACAGATACGCAGTATTTT.

This clone has just one count. V is TRBV28 and J is TRBJ2-5, with TRBD1 matching 12 bases. CDR1 and CDR2 from the germline V gene are MDHEN and SYDVKM. The CDR3 contains 16 residues. J was trimmed by 2 bases and V by 4 bases; bases with no gene match: 5. CDR3 sequence (DNA): TGTGCCAGCAGTTCTTGGGACAGGGGGCAACAAGAGACCCAGTACTTC. It is translated as CASSSWDRGQQETQYF.

V is TRBV9 and J is TRBJ1-1, with 9 bases lining up with TRBD1. J was trimmed by 4 bases and V by 3 bases; bases with no gene match: 7. CDR1 is SGDLS and CDR2 is YYNGEE in the germline V gene. The length of the CDR3 is 15 residues. The CDR3 reads CASSATGGWGTEAFF. CDR3 bases: TGTGCCAGCAGCGCTACAGGGGGCTGGGGCACTGAAGCTTTCTTT. Together with reference TRBV9 and TRBJ1-1, the CDR3 gives the full variable domain: DSGVTQTPKHLITATGQRVTLRCSPRSGDLSVYWYQQSLDQGLQFLIQYYNGEERAKGNILERFSAQQFPDLHSELNLSSLELGDSALYFCASSATGGWGTEAFFGQGTRLTVV.

The V gene is TRBV5-6, the J gene TRBJ1-2, with 9 bases fitting TRBD1. The CDR3 runs 14 residues. Germline V CDR1 and CDR2: SGHDT, YYEEEE. With 4 bases clipped from V and 7 bases from J, the junction kept 8 bases outside the gene matches. CDR3 in amino acids: CASSSRDRARGYTF. The CDR3 region has the DNA TGTGCCAGCAGCAGCCGGGACAGGGCGCGTGGCTACACCTTC.

The chain has TRBV18 and TRBJ2-2; a weak D match, TRBD2 (6 bases). V was cut by 2 bases and J by 3 bases, with 10 bases left in between. The CDR3 totals 15 residues. Germline assignment: CDR1 KGHSH and CDR2 LQKENI. CDR3 nucleotide sequence: TGTGCCAGCTCACCAGGGGACTCCTACACCGGGGAGCTGTTTTTT. Its translation: CASSPGDSYTGELFF.

This clone appeared once. V is TRBV6-6 and J is TRBJ2-7; D is unclear. Germline loops: CDR1 MNHNY, CDR2 SVGAGI (reference sequence). This CDR3 has 16 amino acids. Between the trimmed V and J ends, which lost 0 bases and 0 bases, there was a span of 12 bases. CDR3 in amino acids: CASSYSNIATSYEQYF. The CDR3, as DNA: TGTGCCAGCAGTTACTCGAACATCGCCACCTCCTACGAGCAGTACTTC.

The gene calls are TRBV5-1 and TRBJ1-4, with 7 bases matching TRBD1. The CDR3 covers 14 residues. V lost 3 bases and J lost 8; bases outside the gene matches: 7. CDR1 is SGHRS, CDR2 YFSETQ, per germline. The CDR3 sequence is CASSSRQGGEKLFF. The CDR3 DNA sequence: TGCGCCAGCAGCTCAAGACAGGGTGGCGAAAAACTGTTTTTT.

This chain connects TRBV27 to TRBJ2-7; 8 bases line up with TRBD1. The trim removed 2 bases at V and 5 bases at J, leaving 8 bases unmatched. Per germline, CDR1 MNHEY and CDR2 SMNVEV (reference sequence). The CDR3 extends over 15 amino acids. The CDR3 spells CASSLSWTGKHEQYF. The CDR3, as DNA: TGTGCCAGCAGTTTAAGCTGGACAGGGAAACACGAGCAGTACTTC.

V gene TRBV19 combines with J gene TRBJ2-7, with TRBD1 matching 7 bases. With 8 bases clipped from V and 3 bases from J, the junction kept 13 bases outside the gene matches. The CDR3 totals 15 residues. Germline V gene data show CDR1 as LNHDA and CDR2 as SQIVND (reference sequence). DNA for the CDR3: TGTGCCAGTGGCCCTACTGGCAGGGGGAACTACGAGCAGTACTTC. This gives the protein CASGPTGRGNYEQYF. The complete variable domain, with remaining parts taken from reference TRBV19 and TRBJ2-7, reads DGGITQSPKYLFRKEGQNVTLSCEQNLNHDAMYWYRQDPGQGLRLIYYSQIVNDFQKGDIAEGYSVSREKKESFPLTVTSAQKNPTAFYLCASGPTGRGNYEQYFGPGTRLTVT.

The genes are TRBV7-9 and TRBJ2-2; D unresolved. Germline V CDR1 and CDR2: SEHNR, FQNEAQ (reference sequence). The CDR3 is 15 amino acids. V lost 1 base, J lost 0 bases, and 6 bases lay in between. CDR3 protein: CASSLVSANTGELFF. The DNA for the CDR3 is TGTGCCAGCAGCTTAGTCTCAGCGAACACCGGGGAGCTGTTTTTT.

This chain links TRBV5-1 with TRBJ2-7, with D perhaps TRBD1 (5 bases). CDR1 is SGHRS and CDR2 is YFSETQ in the germline V gene. Trimming pared 3 bases from V and 3 bases from J, leaving 13 bases between. The CDR3 is 14 residues long. The CDR3 here is CASSSRVADYEQYF. The CDR3 DNA reads TGCGCCAGCAGCTCCAGGGTGGCGGACTACGAGCAGTACTTC. The whole variable domain, filled in from reference TRBV5-1 and TRBJ2-7, reads KAGVTQTPRYLIKTRGQQVTLSCSPISGHRSVSWYQQTPGQGLQFLFEYFSETQRNKGNFPGRFSGRQFSNSRSEMNVSTLELGDSALYLCASSSRVADYEQYFGPGTRLTVT.

The V and J genes are TRBV5-4 and TRBJ1-2, with D unresolved. V was shortened by 1 base and J by 6 bases, with 10 bases between the two germline ends. CDR1 and CDR2 (germline): SGHNT, YYREEE (reference sequence). There are 13 residues in the CDR3. CDR3: CASSLIRGNGYTF. CDR3 nucleotides: TGTGCCAGCAGCTTGATTCGAGGCAATGGCTACACCTTC.

The gene calls are TRBV6-5 and TRBJ1-1; D remains unclear. Germline V lookup: CDR1 MNHEY, CDR2 SVGAGI. Trimming removed 2 bases at V and 3 bases at J, with 13 bases between. The CDR3 runs to 15 residues. The CDR3: CASSYLLDRDTEAFF. The CDR3 DNA is TGTGCCAGCAGTTACCTTTTAGACCGGGACACTGAAGCTTTCTTT.

V usage is TRBV5-1 and J usage is TRBJ2-5; 8 bases are a match to TRBD2. CDR1 is SGHRS, CDR2 YFSETQ, per germline. This CDR3 region has 15 residues. With V trimmed by 0 bases and J by 2 bases, 3 bases remained unmatched. Here the CDR3 DNA reads TGCGCCAGCAGCTTGGTGGCGGGGGGTCAAGAGACCCAGTACTTC. It translates to CASSLVAGGQETQYF.

The CDR3 loop reads CASSSAGYKNIQYF. DNA of the CDR3: TGTGCCAGCAGCTCCGCAGGGTACAAAAACATTCAGTACTTC. This chain uses TRBV7-2 with TRBJ2-4; weak D call: TRBD1 (5 bases). Per germline, CDR1 SGHTA and CDR2 FQGNSA. This CDR3 spans 14 amino acids. The V and J ends lost 4 bases and 3 bases respectively, with 10 bases between them. Drawing the rest from reference TRBV7-2 and TRBJ2-4, the complete variable domain is GAGVSQSPSNKVTEKGKDVELRCDPISGHTALYWYRQSLGQGLEFLIYFQGNSAPDKSGLPSDRFSAERTGGSVSTLTIQRTQQEDSAVYLCASSSAGYKNIQYFGAGTRLSVL.

The chain uses TRBV4-3 and TRBJ1-4, with D uncertain. V dropped 0 bases and J dropped 6 bases, with 11 bases sitting between them. Germline V gene sequence: CDR1 LGHNA, CDR2 YSLEER. The CDR3 is made up of 15 amino acids. CDR3 nucleotide sequence: TGCGCCAGCAGCCAAGACACGAGCTCGTATGAAAAACTGTTTTTT. This encodes CASSQDTSSYEKLFF.

The gene calls are TRBV29-1 and TRBJ2-7, with D unresolved. Trimming stripped 1 base from V and 4 bases from J, with 8 bases between. The length of the CDR3 is 12 residues. Germline CDR1 is SQVTM and CDR2 is ANQGSEA. The CDR3 loop is CSVEVSGYEQYF. The CDR3 nucleotides read TGCAGCGTTGAAGTTTCGGGTTACGAGCAGTACTTC.

The chain joins TRBV29-1 to TRBJ2-1, with TRBD2 identical over 10 bases. V lost 4 bases and J lost 2; bases outside the gene matches: 5. Germline V gene sequence: CDR1 SQVTM, CDR2 ANQGSEA. CDR3 length: 15 residues. DNA for the CDR3: TGCAGCGTTGTCCTACTAGCGGGGACCTACAATGAGCAGTTCTTC. It translates to CSVVLLAGTYNEQFF.

The V and J genes are TRBV21-1 and TRBJ2-1; TRBD1 is the table's D call and was not checked against the DNA. TRBV21-1 is noted as a pseudogene. This CDR3 is built from 13 residues. CDR3 residues: CASTSLPGDEQFF. The CDR3 DNA reads TGTGCCAGCACCTCGCTACCAGGGGATGAGCAGTTCTTC.

The J gene is TRBJ2-3, the V gene TRBV23-1; 7 nucleotides match TRBD2. TRBV23-1 is marked as an open reading frame, function uncertain. After removal of 0 bases from V and 4 bases from J, the junction contained 7 bases not matched to a gene. The CDR3 totals 16 residues. CDR3 protein: CASSQSSGGCADTQYF. CDR3 sequence (DNA): TGCGCCAGCAGTCAATCCTCGGGGGGATGCGCAGATACGCAGTATTTT.

The V call is TRBV19, the J call TRBJ2-2; 7 bases map to TRBD1. This CDR3 region has 15 residues. Germline trimming cut 4 bases from V and 4 bases from J; bases unmatched to any gene: 6. The germline gives CDR1 LNHDA, CDR2 SQIVND (reference sequence). In nucleotides, the CDR3 is TGTGCCAGTAGTAACAGGGGACGGAGCACCGGGGAGCTGTTTTTT. Protein sequence: CASSNRGRSTGELFF.